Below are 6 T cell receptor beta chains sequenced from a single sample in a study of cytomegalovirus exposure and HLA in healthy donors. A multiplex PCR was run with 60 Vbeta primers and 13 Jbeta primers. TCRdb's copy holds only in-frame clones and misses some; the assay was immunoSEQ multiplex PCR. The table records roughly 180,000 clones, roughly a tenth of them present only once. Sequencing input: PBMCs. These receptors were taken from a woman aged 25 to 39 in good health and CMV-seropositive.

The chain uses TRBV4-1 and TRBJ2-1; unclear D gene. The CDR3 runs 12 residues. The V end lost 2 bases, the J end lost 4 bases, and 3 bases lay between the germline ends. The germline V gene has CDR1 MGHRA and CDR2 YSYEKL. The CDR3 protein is CASSQPYNEQFF. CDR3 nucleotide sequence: TGCGCCAGCAGCCAACCTTACAATGAGCAGTTCTTC.

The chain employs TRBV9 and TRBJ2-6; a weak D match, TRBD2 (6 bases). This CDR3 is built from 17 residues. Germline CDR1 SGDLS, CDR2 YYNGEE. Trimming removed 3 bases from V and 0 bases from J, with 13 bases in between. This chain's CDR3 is CASSGGLSRSGANVLTF. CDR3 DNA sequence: TGTGCCAGCAGCGGGGGACTGTCCCGCTCTGGGGCCAACGTCCTGACTTTC.

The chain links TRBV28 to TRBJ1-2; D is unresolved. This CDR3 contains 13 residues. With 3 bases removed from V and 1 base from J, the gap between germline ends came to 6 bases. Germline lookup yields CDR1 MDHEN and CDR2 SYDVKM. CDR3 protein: CASSFGLNYGYTF. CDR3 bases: TGTGCCAGCAGTTTTGGCCTTAACTATGGCTACACCTTC.

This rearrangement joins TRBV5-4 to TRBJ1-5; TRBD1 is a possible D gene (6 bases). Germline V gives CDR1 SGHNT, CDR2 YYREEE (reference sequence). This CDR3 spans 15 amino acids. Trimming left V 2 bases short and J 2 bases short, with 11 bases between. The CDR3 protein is CASSFGGGGNQPQHF. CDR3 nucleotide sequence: TGTGCCAGCAGCTTCGGCGGGGGCGGCAATCAGCCCCAGCATTTT.

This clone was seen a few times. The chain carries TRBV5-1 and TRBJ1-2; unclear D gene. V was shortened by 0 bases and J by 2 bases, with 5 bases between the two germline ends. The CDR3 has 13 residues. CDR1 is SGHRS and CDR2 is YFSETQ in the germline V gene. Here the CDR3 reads CASSLGRNYGYTF. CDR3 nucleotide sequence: TGCGCCAGCAGCTTGGGGCGGAACTATGGCTACACCTTC.

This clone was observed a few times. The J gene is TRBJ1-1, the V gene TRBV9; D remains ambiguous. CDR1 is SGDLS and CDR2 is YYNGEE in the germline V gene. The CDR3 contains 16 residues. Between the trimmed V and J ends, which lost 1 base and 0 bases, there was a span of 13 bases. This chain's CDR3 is CASSVLGGFMNTEAFF. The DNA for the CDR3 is TGTGCCAGCAGCGTACTAGGAGGGTTTATGAACACTGAAGCTTTCTTT.